The clone carrying this T cell receptor (beta chain) was observed a few times. Its antigen is as yet unknown. This sample is part of a study of blood T cells in healthy people across ages. Notes on the study in general: Aged donors had fewer naive CD4+ cells and lower diversity than long-lived donors.

Germline CDR1 and CDR2: SGHRS and YFSETQ. CDR3 length: 16 amino acids. V lost 4 bases and J lost 1; bases outside the gene matches: 8. Next came a second PCR, run for about 6 to 11 cycles, which used a sample-barcoded 5' primer along with a J-beta primer mix. TCRdb itself ran the 5' RACE reads through MiXCR, one entry per CDR3 protein. This sample has hundreds of thousands of distinct CDR3 sequences, with roughly three fifths found just once. Peripheral blood samples of 9 to 10 milliliters were drawn from each donor. What was sequenced was blood. V gene TRBV5-1 combines with J gene TRBJ2-4, with 7 bases aligning to TRBD2. The source of this sequence is a man aged 35 to 55 in good health. The CDR3 DNA reads as TGCGCCAGCAGCCCCGGGACTACTGGGGCCAAAAACATTCAGTACTTC. It is translated as CASSPGTTGAKNIQYF. Filled out from reference TRBV5-1 and TRBJ2-4, the complete variable domain reads KAGVTQTPRYLIKTRGQQVTLSCSPISGHRSVSWYQQTPGQGLQFLFEYFSETQRNKGNFPGRFSGRQFSNSRSEMNVSTLELGDSALYLCASSPGTTGAKNIQYFGAGTRLSVL.